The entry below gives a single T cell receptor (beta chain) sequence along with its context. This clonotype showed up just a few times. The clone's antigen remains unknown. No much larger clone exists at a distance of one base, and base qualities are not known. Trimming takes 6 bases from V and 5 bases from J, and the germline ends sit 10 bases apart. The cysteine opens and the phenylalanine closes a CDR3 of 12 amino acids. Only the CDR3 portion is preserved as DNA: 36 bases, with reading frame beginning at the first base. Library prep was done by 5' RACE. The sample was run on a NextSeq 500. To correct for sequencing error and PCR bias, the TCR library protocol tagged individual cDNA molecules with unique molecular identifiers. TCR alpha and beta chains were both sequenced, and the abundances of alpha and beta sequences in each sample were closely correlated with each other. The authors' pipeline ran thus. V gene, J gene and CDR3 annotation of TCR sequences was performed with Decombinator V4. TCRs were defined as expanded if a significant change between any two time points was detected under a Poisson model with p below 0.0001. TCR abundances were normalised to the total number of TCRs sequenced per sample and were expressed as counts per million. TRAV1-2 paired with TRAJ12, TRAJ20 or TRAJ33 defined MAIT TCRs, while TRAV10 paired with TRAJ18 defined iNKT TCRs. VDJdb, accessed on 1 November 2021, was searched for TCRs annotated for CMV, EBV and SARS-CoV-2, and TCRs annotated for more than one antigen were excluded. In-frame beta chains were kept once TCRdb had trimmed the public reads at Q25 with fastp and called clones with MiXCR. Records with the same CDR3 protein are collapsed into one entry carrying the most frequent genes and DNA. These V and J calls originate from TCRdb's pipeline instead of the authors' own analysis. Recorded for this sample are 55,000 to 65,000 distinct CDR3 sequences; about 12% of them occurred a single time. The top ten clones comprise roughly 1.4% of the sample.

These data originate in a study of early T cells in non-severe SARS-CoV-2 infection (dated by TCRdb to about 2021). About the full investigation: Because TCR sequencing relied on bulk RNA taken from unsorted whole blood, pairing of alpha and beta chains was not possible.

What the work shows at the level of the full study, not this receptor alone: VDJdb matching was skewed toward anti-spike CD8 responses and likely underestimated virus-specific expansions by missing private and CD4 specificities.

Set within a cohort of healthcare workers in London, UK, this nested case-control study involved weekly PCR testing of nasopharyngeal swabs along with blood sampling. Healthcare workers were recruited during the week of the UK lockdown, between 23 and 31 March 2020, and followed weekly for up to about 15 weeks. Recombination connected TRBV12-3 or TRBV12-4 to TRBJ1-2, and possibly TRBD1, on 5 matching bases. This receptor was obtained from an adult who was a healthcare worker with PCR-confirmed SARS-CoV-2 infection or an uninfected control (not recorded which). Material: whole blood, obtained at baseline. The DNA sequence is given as TGTGCCAGCAGAGGGGAAAGGTATGGCTACACCTTC. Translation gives CASRGERYGYTF.